The rows below give T cell receptor beta chains drawn from one sample of a study of Ad26.COV2.S vaccination and SARS-CoV-2 variants. Clones were read by immunoSEQ multiplex PCR, and TCRdb kept only the in-frame ones, dropping some. This repertoire shows 300,000 to 500,000 clones, less than 90% found once; its top ten account for approximately 3.7%. The material was peripheral blood, obtained in a trial of Ad26.COV2.S vaccine versus placebo. All receptors come from a person between 18 and 60 years old who received the Ad26.COV2.S COVID-19 vaccine or a placebo. The CDR3 runs from the conserved cysteine through the conserved F or W. The D gene is left open where the match is weak. For some rows the clone size is stated as once, few or many, or as a class when expanded; others skip it.

cdr3_aa cdr3_nt j_call clone_size d_call v_call
CASGGVYNSPLHF TGTGCCTCCGGGGGAGTCTATAATTCACCCCTCCACTTT TRBJ1-6 - - TRBV28
CASSEVGSYEQYF TGTGCCAGCAGTGAAGTCGGCAGCTACGAGCAGTACTTC TRBJ2-7 - - TRBV6-1
CASSHSGQGYEQYF TGTGCCAGCAGCCATTCAGGACAGGGCTACGAGCAGTACTTC TRBJ2-7 - TRBD1 TRBV3-1/TRBV3-2
CASSLGPVGNSPLHF TGTGCCAGCAGCTTAGGGCCAGTCGGGAATTCACCCCTCCACTTT TRBJ1-6 - - TRBV7-9
CASSPLNEQFF TGTGCCAGCAGCCCTTTAAATGAGCAGTTCTTC TRBJ2-1 - - TRBV12-3/TRBV12-4
CATPDRDVLTF TGTGCCACTCCGGACAGGGACGTCCTGACTTTC TRBJ2-6 - TRBD1 TRBV27
CASSSGPVTGNSPLHF TGTGCCAGCAGTTCGGGCCCGGTTACAGGGAATTCACCCCTCCACTTT TRBJ1-6 once - TRBV28
CASSLPIAGGRYEQYF TGTGCCAGCAGTTTACCGATAGCGGGGGGGCGATACGAGCAGTACTTC TRBJ2-7 - TRBD2 TRBV28
CASSLRQPYEQYF TGTGCCAGCAGCTTAAGACAGCCCTACGAGCAGTACTTC TRBJ2-7 - - TRBV7-8
CASSYPTQRAGYEQYF TGTGCCAGCAGTTACCCGACTCAGCGGGCGGGATACGAGCAGTACTTC TRBJ2-7 - - TRBV6-2/TRBV6-3
CASSPLGGGRNEQFF TGCGCCAGCAGCCCCCTGGGGGGGGGCCGAAATGAGCAGTTCTTC TRBJ2-1 - - TRBV5-1
CASSLGAGSTDTQYF TGCGCCAGCAGCTTGGGTGCGGGGAGCACAGATACGCAGTATTTT TRBJ2-3 - - TRBV5-1
CASSQDRGGTEAFF TGCGCCAGCAGCCAAGATAGGGGGGGGACTGAAGCTTTCTTT TRBJ1-1 - - TRBV4-3
CASSLRARTGNYEQYF TGTGCCAGCAGCCTGAGGGCACGGACAGGGAACTACGAGCAGTACTTC TRBJ2-7 few TRBD1 TRBV11-2
CASSLGRRDSERSEKLFF TGCGCCAGCAGCTTGGGCCGTCGGGACAGCGAACGCAGTGAAAAACTGTTTTTT TRBJ1-4 - TRBD1 TRBV5-1
CASTPTSGVPGELFF TGTGCCAGCACCCCGACTAGCGGGGTCCCTGGGGAGCTGTTTTTT TRBJ2-2 - TRBD2 TRBV11-2
CASSLSGGSYNEQFF TGTGCCAGCAGCTTAAGCGGGGGTTCCTACAATGAGCAGTTCTTC TRBJ2-1 - TRBD2 TRBV7-9
CASSARGQYSTDTQYF TGTGCCAGCAGCGCCCGTGGACAGTATAGCACAGATACGCAGTATTTT TRBJ2-3 - - TRBV7-8
CASSPGTGAPLHF TGTGCCAGCAGTCCCGGGACAGGGGCACCCCTCCACTTT TRBJ1-6 - TRBD1 TRBV27
CASSYPPGHLWLF TGTGCCAGCAGTTACCCCCCGGGACACCTGTGGCTCTTT TRBJ1-1 - - TRBV6-5
CASSFRVGTGELFF TGTGCCAGCAGCTTCAGGGTGGGCACCGGGGAGCTGTTTTTT TRBJ2-2 - - TRBV7-2
CASSSPPPGGGAHEQYF TGCGCCAGCAGCTCTCCCCCCCCCGGTGGGGGGGCGCACGAGCAGTACTTC TRBJ2-7 once - TRBV5-1
CAISQGPNQPQHF TGTGCCATCAGTCAGGGGCCGAATCAGCCCCAGCATTTT TRBJ1-5 once - TRBV10-3
CASSLYPSGGLETQYF TGTGCCAGCAGCTTATATCCCAGCGGGGGGTTGGAGACCCAGTACTTC TRBJ2-5 - TRBD2 TRBV7-9
CASSLAVPVGNGYTF TGTGCCAGCAGCTTAGCGGTACCGGTAGGGAACGGCTACACCTTC TRBJ1-2 few - TRBV7-9
CASSPGTGGERGQFF TGTGCCAGCAGCCCCGGGACAGGGGGAGAAAGGGGGCAGTTCTTC TRBJ2-1 - TRBD1 TRBV6-5
CASRLSPRQGKFF TGTGCAAGTCGCTTATCCCCTCGACAGGGTAAGTTCTTC TRBJ2-1 - - TRBV12-2